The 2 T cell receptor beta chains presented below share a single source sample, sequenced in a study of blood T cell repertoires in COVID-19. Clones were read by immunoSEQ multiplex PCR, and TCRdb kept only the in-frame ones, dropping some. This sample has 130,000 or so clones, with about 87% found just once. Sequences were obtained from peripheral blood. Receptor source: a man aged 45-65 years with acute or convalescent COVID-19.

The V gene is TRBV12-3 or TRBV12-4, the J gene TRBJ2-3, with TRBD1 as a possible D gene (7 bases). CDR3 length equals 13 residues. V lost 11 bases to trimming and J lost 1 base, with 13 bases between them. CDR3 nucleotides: TGTGCCGTCAGCAGGGGGGGCACAGATACGCAGTATTTT. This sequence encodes CAVSRGGTDTQYF.

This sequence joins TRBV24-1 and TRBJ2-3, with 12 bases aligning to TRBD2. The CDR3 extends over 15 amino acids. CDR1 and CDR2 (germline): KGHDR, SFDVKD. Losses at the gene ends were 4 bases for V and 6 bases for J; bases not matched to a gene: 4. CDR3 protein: CATSETSGSLDTQYF. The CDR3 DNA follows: TGTGCCACCAGTGAGACTAGCGGGAGCCTTGATACGCAGTATTTT.